The clone carrying this T cell receptor (beta chain) was seen a few times. No antigen is known for it. This specimen belongs to a study of cytomegalovirus exposure and HLA in healthy donors. A multiplex PCR was run with 60 Vbeta primers and 13 Jbeta primers. TCRdb's table, derived via immunoSEQ multiplex PCR, lists solely in-frame clones and lacks some. The table records about 120,000 clones, about 68% of them present only once. General study findings and limits: Most TCR sequences were seen very rarely across donors, but some public TCRs occurred in many. Donors were assumed by presence/absence analyses to have roughly uniform sequencing depth. Altogether, 160 or so TCR beta chains were recorded as cytomegalovirus-associated.

The specimen sequenced was PBMCs. This receptor was obtained from a man between 35 and 55 years old in good health and CMV-seropositive.

The CDR3 DNA reads TGCGCCAGCAGCTTGGCCCTAGCGGGGTCCTACGAGCAGTACTTC. It encodes CASSLALAGSYEQYF. The rearrangement joins TRBV5-1 to TRBJ2-7; 9 bases line up with TRBD2. Trimming cost V 0 bases and J 1 base; bases outside gene matches: 2. The CDR3 totals 15 residues. Germline lookup yields CDR1 SGHRS and CDR2 YFSETQ.